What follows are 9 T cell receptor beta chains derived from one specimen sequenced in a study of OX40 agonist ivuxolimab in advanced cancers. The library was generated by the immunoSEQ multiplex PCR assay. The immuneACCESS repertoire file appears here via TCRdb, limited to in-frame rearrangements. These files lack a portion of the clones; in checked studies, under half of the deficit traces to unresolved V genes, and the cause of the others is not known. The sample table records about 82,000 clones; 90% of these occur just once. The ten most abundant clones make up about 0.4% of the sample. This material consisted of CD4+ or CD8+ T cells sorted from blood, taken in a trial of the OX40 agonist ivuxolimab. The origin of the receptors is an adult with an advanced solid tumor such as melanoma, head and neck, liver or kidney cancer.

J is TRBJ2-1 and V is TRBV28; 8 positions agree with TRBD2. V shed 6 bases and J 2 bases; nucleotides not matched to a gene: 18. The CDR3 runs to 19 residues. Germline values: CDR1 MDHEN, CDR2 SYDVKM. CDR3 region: CASSLDRELAGFTYNEQFF. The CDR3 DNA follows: TGTGCCAGCAGCCTCGACAGAGAATTAGCGGGGTTCACCTACAATGAGCAGTTCTTC.

The CDR3 protein is CASSPRRGEAFF. In nucleotides, the CDR3 is TGTGCCAGCTCACCAAGGCGGGGGGAAGCTTTCTTT. The chain combines TRBV18 with TRBJ1-1; the D gene is possibly TRBD1 (5 bases). The CDR3 length is 12 residues. Trimming took 2 bases from V and 8 from J, leaving 9 bases between them. The germline V gene encodes CDR1 KGHSH and CDR2 LQKENI.

The CDR3 DNA is TGTGCCAGCAGCCCCAGCGGGAGGGGGGAGACCCAGTACTTC. Its protein is CASSPSGRGETQYF. The chain links TRBV11-2 to TRBJ2-5; TRBD2 agrees at 10 bases. The germline V gene encodes CDR1 SGHAT and CDR2 FQNNGV. The CDR3 loop spans 14 amino acids. V trimming: 5 bases; J trimming: 5 bases; junction bases outside the gene matches: 5.

CDR3 residues: CASSPGPVETQYF. CDR3 in DNA: TGCGCCAGCAGTCCGGGACCGGTGGAGACCCAGTACTTC. The V and J genes are TRBV10-1 and TRBJ2-5; D is perhaps TRBD1 or TRBD2 (5 bases each). Germline CDR1 WNHNN, CDR2 SYGVQD (reference sequence). The CDR3 spans 13 residues. V was pared by 5 bases and J by 5 bases, with 12 bases between.

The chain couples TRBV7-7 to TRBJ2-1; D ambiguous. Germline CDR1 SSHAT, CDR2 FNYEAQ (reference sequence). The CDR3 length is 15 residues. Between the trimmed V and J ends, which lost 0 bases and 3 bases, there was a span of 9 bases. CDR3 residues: CASSLAHSRYNEQFF. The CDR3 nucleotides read TGTGCCAGCAGCTTAGCGCACAGTCGCTACAATGAGCAGTTCTTC.

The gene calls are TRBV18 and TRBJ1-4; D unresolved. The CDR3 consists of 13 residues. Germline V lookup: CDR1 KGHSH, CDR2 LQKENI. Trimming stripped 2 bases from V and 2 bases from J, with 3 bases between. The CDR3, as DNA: TGTGCCAGCTCACCATCGACTAATGAAAAACTGTTTTTT. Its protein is CASSPSTNEKLFF.

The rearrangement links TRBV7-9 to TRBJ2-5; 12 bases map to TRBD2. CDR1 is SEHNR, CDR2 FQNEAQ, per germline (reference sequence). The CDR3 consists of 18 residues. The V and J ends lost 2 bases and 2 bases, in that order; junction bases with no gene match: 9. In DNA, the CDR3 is TGTGCCAGCAGCTTATCGCTAGCGGGGGGGCGGCTTCAAGAGACCCAGTACTTC. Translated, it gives CASSLSLAGGRLQETQYF.

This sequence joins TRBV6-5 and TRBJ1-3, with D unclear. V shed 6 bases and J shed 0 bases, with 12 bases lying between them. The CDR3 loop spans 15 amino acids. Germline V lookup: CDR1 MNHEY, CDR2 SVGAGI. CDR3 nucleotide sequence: TGTGCCAGCAGGGGCCGTGGACTCTCTGGAAACACCATATATTTT. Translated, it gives CASRGRGLSGNTIYF.

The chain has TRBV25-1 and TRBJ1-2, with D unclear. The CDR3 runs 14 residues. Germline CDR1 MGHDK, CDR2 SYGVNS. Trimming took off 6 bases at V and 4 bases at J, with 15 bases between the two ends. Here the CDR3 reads CASSPSGGPYGYTF. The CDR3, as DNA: TGTGCCAGCAGCCCGAGTGGAGGACCCTATGGCTACACCTTC.